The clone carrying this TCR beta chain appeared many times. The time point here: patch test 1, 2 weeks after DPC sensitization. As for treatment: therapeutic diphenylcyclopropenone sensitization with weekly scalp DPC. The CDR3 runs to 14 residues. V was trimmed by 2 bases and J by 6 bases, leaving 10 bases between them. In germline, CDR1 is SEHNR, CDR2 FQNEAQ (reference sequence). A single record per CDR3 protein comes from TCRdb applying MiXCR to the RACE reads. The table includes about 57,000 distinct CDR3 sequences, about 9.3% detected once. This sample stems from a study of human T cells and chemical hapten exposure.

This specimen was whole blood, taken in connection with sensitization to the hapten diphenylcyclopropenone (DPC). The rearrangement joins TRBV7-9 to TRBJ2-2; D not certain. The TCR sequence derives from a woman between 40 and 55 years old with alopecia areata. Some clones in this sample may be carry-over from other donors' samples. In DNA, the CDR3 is TGTGCCAGCAGCTTACGAGCAGGCGCCGGGGAGCTGTTTTTT. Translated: CASSLRAGAGELFF. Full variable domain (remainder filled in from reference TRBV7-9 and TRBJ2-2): DTGVSQNPRHKITKRGQNVTFRCDPISEHNRLYWYRQTLGQGPEFLTYFQNEAQLEKSRLLSDRFSAERPKGSFSTLEIQRTEQGDSAMYLCASSLRAGAGELFFGEGSRLTVL.